A single TCR beta chain is shown here with its context. Assay: immunoSEQ multiplex PCR; the TCRdb copy retains only in-frame clones and omits some. The table has about 73,000 clones, over 80% seen once. Germline V gene data show CDR1 as SGHRS and CDR2 as YFSETQ. Trimming took 0 bases from V and 11 from J, leaving 12 bases between them. The CDR3 consists of 14 residues. The sample comes from a study of T cell changes during pregnancy in multiple sclerosis. The source of this sequence is a female donor in good health, enrolled as a control in a pregnancy study. The material sequenced was peripheral blood, taken in the third trimester of pregnancy. The chain employs TRBV5-1 and TRBJ1-6, with a weak D call TRBD1 (6 bases). The CDR3 region is CASSLAQGEPPLHF. The CDR3, as DNA: TGCGCCAGCAGCTTGGCACAGGGAGAACCACCCCTCCACTTT.